These 21 T cell receptor beta chains were all obtained from the same sample, sequenced in a study of T cells after yellow fever vaccination. MiXCR, applied by TCRdb to the 5' RACE reads, yields one record per CDR3 protein. The sample yields 250,000 to 400,000 distinct CDR3 sequences, about 4% seen once. The starting material was PBMCs, obtained 5 days after the yellow fever booster vaccination. These receptors were collected from a man between 18 and 35 years old who received the YFV17D yellow fever vaccine.

This clonotype occurred a few times. The gene calls are TRBV20-1 and TRBJ2-2, with TRBD2 matching over 7 bases. The CDR3 contains 13 residues. V trimming: 8 bases; J trimming: 3 bases; junction bases outside the gene matches: 6. The V gene's germline CDR1 is DFQATT and CDR2 SNEGSKA (reference sequence). The CDR3: CSIAGGYTGELFF. The DNA of the CDR3 is TGCAGTATTGCCGGGGGGTACACCGGGGAGCTGTTTTTT.

The chain uses TRBV19 and TRBJ2-2; 11 positions match TRBD2. The CDR3 runs to 17 residues. Germline trimming cut 6 bases from V and 1 base from J; bases unmatched to any gene: 7. CDR1 and CDR2 (germline): LNHDA, SQIVND (reference sequence). The CDR3, as DNA: TGTGCCAGTAGGAGCCTACTAGCGGGGGAGAACACCGGGGAGCTGTTTTTT. Translation: CASRSLLAGENTGELFF.

The chain links TRBV5-1 to TRBJ1-1; 9 bases match TRBD1. Germline trimming cut 4 bases from V and 6 bases from J; bases unmatched to any gene: 7. Germline-derived CDR1 and CDR2 are SGHRS and YFSETQ. This CDR3 is 14 amino acids long. The CDR3 region has the DNA TGCGCCAGCAGCAGGGACAGGGACATGTCTGAAGCTTTCTTT. It codes for CASSRDRDMSEAFF.

The chain joins TRBV6-6 to TRBJ2-7; possibly TRBD1 for D (6 bases). Deletions cut 8 bases from V and 0 bases from J, with 14 bases between. The CDR3 consists of 14 residues. From germline, CDR1 is MNHNY and CDR2 SVGAGI (reference sequence). The DNA for the CDR3 is TGTGCCAGCCGTTCACAGGGTTTCTCCTACGAGCAGTACGTC. Protein product: CASRSQGFSYEQYV.

This rearrangement joins TRBV6-5 to TRBJ2-2; D gene ambiguous. The ends were cut back, 6 bases at V and 6 bases at J, with 14 bases in the middle. CDR1 and CDR2 from the germline V gene are MNHEY and SVGAGI. The CDR3 runs to 14 residues. CDR3 protein: CASRPRLGSGELFF. In DNA form, the CDR3 reads TGTGCCAGCAGGCCCCGCCTAGGCTCCGGGGAGCTGTTTTTT.

The table lists this clonotype with a few counts. The chain has TRBV6-6 and TRBJ1-4; D not resolved. There are 15 residues in the CDR3. V was clipped by 8 bases and J by 0 bases, with 13 bases between them. Germline CDR1 is MNHNY and CDR2 is SVGAGI (reference sequence). The CDR3 nucleotides are TGTGCCAGCCCACCGGCGGAAGCAACTAATGAAAAACTGTTTTTT. This encodes CASPPAEATNEKLFF.

This clonotype was counted many times. The chain combines TRBV6-5 with TRBJ1-5, with TRBD1 as a possible D gene (5 bases). Trimming stripped 7 bases from V and 0 bases from J, with 13 bases between. Looked up from germline, CDR1 is MNHEY and CDR2 is SVGAGI. CDR3 length: 15 amino acids. This chain's CDR3 is CASKKGAVSNQPQHF. The CDR3 DNA reads as TGTGCCAGCAAGAAAGGGGCGGTTAGCAATCAGCCCCAGCATTTT.

This clonotype was counted only a few times. This sequence joins TRBV5-1 and TRBJ2-5; tentatively, D is TRBD1 or TRBD2 (5 bases each). Germline V gives CDR1 SGHRS, CDR2 YFSETQ. This CDR3 is built from 15 residues. Deletions cut 4 bases from V and 4 bases from J, with 17 bases between. CDR3 sequence reads: CASSATSPGPETQYF. The CDR3 DNA is TGCGCCAGCAGCGCCACCTCCCCGGGACCAGAGACCCAGTACTTC.

J is TRBJ1-1 and V is TRBV7-9, with no clear D. The germline V gene has CDR1 SEHNR and CDR2 FQNEAQ (reference sequence). Trimming cost V 3 bases and J 1 base, with 12 bases left between them. The CDR3 runs to 15 residues. CDR3: CASSFAGMANTEAFF. The DNA for the CDR3 is TGTGCCAGCAGCTTTGCGGGTATGGCGAACACTGAAGCTTTCTTT. Complete variable domain (other parts from reference TRBV7-9 and TRBJ1-1): DTGVSQNPRHKITKRGQNVTFRCDPISEHNRLYWYRQTLGQGPEFLTYFQNEAQLEKSRLLSDRFSAERPKGSFSTLEIQRTEQGDSAMYLCASSFAGMANTEAFFGQGTRLTVV.

The chain links TRBV7-8 to TRBJ1-2, with a tentative D call TRBD1 (5 bases). The CDR3 is made up of 15 amino acids. CDR1 is SGHVS and CDR2 is FQNEAQ in the germline V gene. V shed 5 bases and J shed 4 bases, with 17 bases lying between them. CDR3 loop: CASSRVRWGVYGYTF. The CDR3 nucleotides read TGTGCCAGCAGCCGCGTGCGGTGGGGGGTCTATGGCTACACCTTC.

This clonotype was detected ten times or more. The rearrangement joins TRBV14 to TRBJ2-2; D gene ambiguous. CDR1 and CDR2 from the germline V gene are SGHDN and FVKESK. V lost 3 bases and J lost 2, with 13 bases in between. This CDR3 comprises 16 residues. In DNA, the CDR3 is TGTGCCAGCAGCCACCTAAGAATCTCTAACACCGGGGAGCTGTTTTTT. Its protein product is CASSHLRISNTGELFF.

This clonotype came up a few times. The genes are TRBV7-3 and TRBJ2-3; TRBD2 matches 9 bases. CDR1 and CDR2 (germline): SGHTA, FQGTGA. Trimming took 2 bases from V and 2 from J; bases not matched to a gene: 5. The CDR3 has 16 residues. In DNA, the CDR3 is TGTGCCAGCAGCTTAGGTAGCGGGGGTACCACAGATACGCAGTATTTT. It codes for CASSLGSGGTTDTQYF.

Only a few counts were recorded for this clonotype. The chain employs TRBV19 and TRBJ1-2; weak D call: TRBD1 (5 bases). Germline CDR1 LNHDA, CDR2 SQIVND (reference sequence). The CDR3 spans 14 residues. With 3 bases removed from V and 5 bases from J, the gap between germline ends came to 13 bases. The CDR3 DNA follows: TGTGCCAGTAGTATGGCGCAGGGAAGGTATGGCTACACCTTC. It codes for CASSMAQGRYGYTF. Full variable domain (outside the CDR3, taken from reference TRBV19 and TRBJ1-2): DGGITQSPKYLFRKEGQNVTLSCEQNLNHDAMYWYRQDPGQGLRLIYYSQIVNDFQKGDIAEGYSVSREKKESFPLTVTSAQKNPTAFYLCASSMAQGRYGYTFGSGTRLTVV.

J is TRBJ2-4 and V is TRBV5-1; a possible D gene is TRBD2 (5 bases). The V gene lost 4 bases and the J gene lost 2 bases, with 13 bases spanning the gap. The CDR3 is made up of 15 amino acids. Germline CDR1 SGHRS, CDR2 YFSETQ. In DNA, the CDR3 is TGCGCCAGCAGCCTAGCTGGGTTAACCAAAAACATTCAGTACTTC. This encodes CASSLAGLTKNIQYF.

This clonotype was detected ten times or more. The chain joins TRBV5-1 to TRBJ2-7; perhaps TRBD2 as D (5 bases). V was shortened by 3 bases and J by 6 bases, with 19 bases between the two germline ends. Germline V gene lookup returns CDR1 SGHRS and CDR2 YFSETQ. The CDR3 spans 15 residues. The CDR3 loop reads CASSSELGIDGEQYF. Here the CDR3 DNA reads TGCGCCAGCAGCTCCGAACTCGGGATCGACGGCGAGCAGTACTTC. The whole variable domain, filled in from reference TRBV5-1 and TRBJ2-7, reads KAGVTQTPRYLIKTRGQQVTLSCSPISGHRSVSWYQQTPGQGLQFLFEYFSETQRNKGNFPGRFSGRQFSNSRSEMNVSTLELGDSALYLCASSSELGIDGEQYFGPGTRLTVT.

This clonotype was observed a few times. The genes are TRBV6-6 and TRBJ2-5, with a weak D call TRBD1 (5 bases). CDR3 length: 14 amino acids. Germline V gives CDR1 MNHNY, CDR2 SVGAGI (reference sequence). With 6 bases removed from V and 5 bases from J, the gap between germline ends came to 16 bases. The CDR3, as DNA: TGTGCCAGCAGCCCGCCCAGGGTTGGGGAGACCCAGTACTTC. Translation: CASSPPRVGETQYF.

This clonotype was detected ten times or more. The chain has TRBV5-1 and TRBJ2-1, with a tentative D call TRBD2 (6 bases). Trimming pared 2 bases from V and 7 bases from J, leaving 19 bases between. Per the germline V gene, CDR1 is SGHRS and CDR2 is YFSETQ. CDR3 length equals 16 residues. CDR3 region: CASSFSGVPLWNEQFF. The CDR3 nucleotides are TGCGCCAGCAGCTTTTCGGGGGTCCCCCTATGGAATGAGCAGTTCTTC.

V and J are TRBV24-1 and TRBJ2-3; no definite D call. Trimming shortened V by 6 bases and J by 1 base, and 10 bases separated the two germline ends. CDR1 KGHDR and CDR2 SFDVKD come from the germline V gene. The CDR3 is 14 amino acids. CDR3: CATSPGQGTDTQYF. As DNA, the CDR3 is TGTGCCACCAGTCCAGGCCAGGGCACAGATACGCAGTATTTT.

This clonotype occurred a few times. This chain connects TRBV7-3 to TRBJ2-3; 12 positions match TRBD2. CDR3 length equals 18 residues. Germline V gene lookup returns CDR1 SGHTA and CDR2 FQGTGA. V was pared by 4 bases and J by 0 bases, with 8 bases of the junction left unmatched. The CDR3 region is CASSSTGTSGSSTDTQYF. Written as DNA, the CDR3 is TGTGCCAGCAGCTCCACCGGGACTAGCGGGTCTAGCACAGATACGCAGTATTTT.

This clonotype was recorded a few times. The chain joins TRBV5-8 to TRBJ2-2; possibly TRBD2 for D (7 bases). The ends were cut back, 1 base at V and 5 bases at J, with 15 bases in the middle. Germline values: CDR1 SGHTS, CDR2 YDEGEE. The CDR3 is 16 residues long. The CDR3 DNA reads as TGTGCCAGCAGCTTGCCCCCGGGGGGCGGGACCGGGGAGCTGTTTTTT. Amino acids: CASSLPPGGGTGELFF.

This clonotype turned up a few times. The J gene is TRBJ2-1, the V gene TRBV5-4; 12 bases fit TRBD2. Germline CDR1 reads SGHNT; CDR2 reads YYREEE (reference sequence). This CDR3 has 17 residues. V dropped 3 bases and J dropped 6; count of bases not matched to a gene: 10. In DNA, the CDR3 is TGTGCCAGCAGCTGGCAGGATGGACTAGCGGGGCTCAATGAGCAGTTCTTC. Its protein is CASSWQDGLAGLNEQFF. Drawing the rest from reference TRBV5-4 and TRBJ2-1, the complete variable domain is ETGVTQSPTHLIKTRGQQVTLRCSSQSGHNTVSWYQQALGQGPQFIFQYYREEENGRGNFPPRFSGLQFPNYSSELNVNALELDDSALYLCASSWQDGLAGLNEQFFGPGTRLTVL.